This TCR beta chain is drawn from a study of CD8 T cells in Susac syndrome. Study context: There were six sequenced Susac syndrome patients with active disease and about 8 in remission.

The CDR3 extends over 13 amino acids. Trimming pared 8 bases from V and 6 bases from J, leaving 17 bases between. Looked up from germline, CDR1 is SQVTM and CDR2 is ANQGSEA. General observations from the study: In total CD8+ repertoires, 15 to 20 Susac-specific public clones were found, and CD8+ TEMRA repertoires had about 5.

Negative isolation yielded CD4+ and CD8+ T cells, and FACS enriched TEMRA cells. Of note for this clonotype: Antigen: not known.

Random hexamers were used to reverse transcribe an amount of roughly 0.5 to 1 ug RNA. The authors amplified TCR beta CDR3 across 54 Vbeta and 13 Jbeta using immunoSEQ multiplex PCR. One entry per CDR3 protein results from TCRdb running MiXCR on the immunoSEQ multiplex PCR reads. The sample gives some 130,000 distinct CDR3 sequences, around 93% of which show up once; approximately 0.17% is in the top ten. Material: CD8+ T cells from PBMCs. This chain connects TRBV29-1 to TRBJ2-1, with a possible D match to TRBD2 (5 bases). The TCR sequence derives from a human donor with Susac syndrome. The CDR3 region is CSLLELERNEQFF. CDR3 coding DNA: TGCAGCCTCTTAGAACTAGAGCGCAATGAGCAGTTCTTC.